The 20 T cell receptor beta chains below were found in one sample sequenced in a study of graft-versus-host responses after intestinal transplantation. TCRdb's copy holds only in-frame clones and misses some; the assay was immunoSEQ multiplex PCR. The repertoire holds 30,000 to 40,000 clones, with roughly 94% as singletons. The antigens for these receptors are not known. The sequences come from unstimulated CD4+ T cells sorted from spleen or lymph node cells, collected before transplant. The receptors here all came from a human donor who was the organ donor for an intestinal transplant.

This chain connects TRBV4-3 to TRBJ2-1; D is unclear. V lost 0 bases and J 8 bases, leaving 5 bases between the germline ends. Germline-derived CDR1 and CDR2 are LGHNA and YSLEER. This CDR3 contains 12 residues. The CDR3 DNA reads as TGCGCCAGCAGCCAAGACCGCTATGAGCAGTTCTTC. Protein sequence: CASSQDRYEQFF.

The chain employs TRBV30 and TRBJ1-2; D possibly corresponds to TRBD1 (6 bases). Trimming cost V 8 bases and J 2 bases, with 15 bases left between them. The V gene's germline CDR1 is GTSNPN and CDR2 SVGIG (reference sequence). This CDR3 is 13 amino acids long. DNA for the CDR3: TGTGCCGGATTGGACAGAACAAACTATGGCTACACCTTC. This gives the protein CAGLDRTNYGYTF.

V is TRBV7-2 and J is TRBJ2-7, with 9 bases that match TRBD1. V was clipped by 3 bases and J by 5 bases; unmatched bases: 8. CDR3 length: 15 amino acids. Germline values: CDR1 SGHTA, CDR2 FQGNSA. The CDR3 DNA follows: TGTGCCAGCAGCTTTCTGGACAGGGGAGGCCACGAGCAGTACTTC. The encoded protein is CASSFLDRGGHEQYF.

The V gene is TRBV13, the J gene TRBJ1-1; no firm D call. In germline, CDR1 is PRHDT, CDR2 FYEKMQ (reference sequence). The germline V and J ends were trimmed by 0 bases and 3 bases, with 8 bases remaining between them. The CDR3 has 14 amino acids. Written as DNA, the CDR3 is TGTGCCAGCAGCTTAGGTCCACCACACACTGAAGCTTTCTTT. This encodes CASSLGPPHTEAFF. Filled out from reference TRBV13 and TRBJ1-1, the complete variable domain reads AAGVIQSPRHLIKEKRETATLKCYPIPRHDTVYWYQQGPGQDPQFLISFYEKMQSDKGSIPDRFSAQQFSDYHSELNMSSLELGDSALYFCASSLGPPHTEAFFGQGTRLTVV.

The chain carries TRBV5-8 and TRBJ2-3; D may be TRBD2 (6 bases). This CDR3 spans 15 amino acids. Germline CDR1 SGHTS, CDR2 YDEGEE. Trimming left V 2 bases short and J 0 bases short, with 10 bases between. The CDR3 loop reads CASSFGDSSTDTQYF. CDR3 coding DNA: TGTGCCAGCAGCTTTGGGGACTCTAGCACAGATACGCAGTATTTT. The whole variable domain, filled in from reference TRBV5-8 and TRBJ2-3, reads EAGVTQSPTHLIKTRGQQATLRCSPISGHTSVYWYQQALGLGLQFLLWYDEGEERNRGNFPPRFSGRQFPNYSSELNVNALELEDSALYLCASSFGDSSTDTQYFGPGTRLTVL.

The V and J genes are TRBV7-3 and TRBJ2-3, with 12 bases that match TRBD2. The CDR3 has 17 residues. V lost 5 bases to trimming and J lost 6 bases; unmatched junction nucleotides: 12. Germline V gene data show CDR1 as SGHTA and CDR2 as FQGTGA. The CDR3 DNA sequence: TGTGCCAGCAGCCAATCTTTGCGGACTAGCGGGGCTGATACGCAGTATTTT. It encodes CASSQSLRTSGADTQYF.

CDR3 sequence: CASSIIGDTEAFF. CDR3 DNA: TGTGCCAGTAGTATCATCGGGGACACTGAAGCTTTCTTT. The chain recombines TRBV19 with TRBJ1-1; unclear D gene. V lost 3 bases and J 3 bases, leaving 8 bases between the germline ends. The CDR3 has 13 residues. Germline assignment: CDR1 LNHDA and CDR2 SQIVND (reference sequence).

The chain recombines TRBV9 with TRBJ2-1, with 9 bases that match TRBD1. The junction had 23 bases not matched to a gene; V was cut back by 0 bases and J by 13 bases. The CDR3 runs to 19 residues. CDR1 and CDR2 from the germline V gene are SGDLS and YYNGEE. The CDR3 is CASSVGAPLGQGRVGVQFF. The CDR3 DNA reads TGTGCCAGCAGCGTAGGAGCCCCTCTGGGACAGGGTAGGGTCGGAGTCCAGTTCTTC.

This chain connects TRBV10-1 to TRBJ2-5; 8 bases map to TRBD1. This CDR3 is built from 11 residues. Trimming removed 8 bases from V and 4 bases from J; junction bases left unmatched: 0. The germline gives CDR1 WNHNN, CDR2 SYGVQD (reference sequence). The CDR3 DNA reads TGCGCCAGCGGACAGGGAGAGACCCAGTACTTC. Its protein is CASGQGETQYF.

V usage is TRBV13 and J usage is TRBJ1-2, with a tentative D call TRBD1 (6 bases). Trimming removed 5 bases at V and 8 bases at J, with 27 bases between. CDR1 PRHDT and CDR2 FYEKMQ come from the germline V gene (reference sequence). This CDR3 contains 17 residues. The CDR3 DNA reads TGTGCCAGCAGCGCCCAAAAGACTTCCAACAGGGCGCGGGGCTACACCTTC. It yields the protein CASSAQKTSNRARGYTF. Complete variable domain (other parts from reference TRBV13 and TRBJ1-2): AAGVIQSPRHLIKEKRETATLKCYPIPRHDTVYWYQQGPGQDPQFLISFYEKMQSDKGSIPDRFSAQQFSDYHSELNMSSLELGDSALYFCASSAQKTSNRARGYTFGSGTRLTVV.

The chain links TRBV7-6 to TRBJ1-6, with 7 bases identical to TRBD1. Germline assignment: CDR1 SGHVS and CDR2 FNYEAQ. This CDR3 spans 15 amino acids. The trim removed 3 bases at V and 3 bases at J, leaving 2 bases unmatched. The CDR3, as DNA: TGTGCCAGCAGCTTGCGGACAGGCTATAATTCACCCCTCCACTTT. It codes for CASSLRTGYNSPLHF.

The CDR3 loop reads CASSLARNTEAFF. The CDR3 bases are TGCGCCAGCAGCTTGGCTAGAAACACTGAAGCTTTCTTT. The rearrangement uses TRBV5-1 and TRBJ1-1; no clear D gene. The germline V gene has CDR1 SGHRS and CDR2 YFSETQ. Trimming cost V 0 bases and J 2 bases, with 5 bases left between them. The CDR3 has 13 residues.

The V and J genes are TRBV5-4 and TRBJ1-2; tentatively, D is TRBD1 (5 bases). Trimming shortened V by 7 bases and J by 2 bases, and 18 bases separated the two germline ends. CDR1 and CDR2 (germline): SGHNT, YYREEE (reference sequence). The CDR3 covers 15 residues. The chain's CDR3 is CASGTSGNRNYGYTF. CDR3 nucleotides: TGTGCCAGCGGGACTTCGGGGAACCGAAACTATGGCTACACCTTC.

The chain joins TRBV19 to TRBJ1-1, with 7 bases matching TRBD1. The CDR3 totals 15 residues. Germline V lookup: CDR1 LNHDA, CDR2 SQIVND (reference sequence). The V and J ends lost 7 bases and 3 bases, in that order; junction bases with no gene match: 11. CDR3 nucleotides: TGTGCCAGTATGCCAGGGGGATGGTGGGACACTGAAGCTTTCTTT. Protein product: CASMPGGWWDTEAFF.

The rearrangement uses TRBV6-5 and TRBJ1-1; a weak D match, TRBD1 (5 bases). V gave up 0 bases and J gave up 10 bases, with 9 bases separating them. Looked up from germline, CDR1 is MNHEY and CDR2 is SVGAGI. The CDR3 runs 12 residues. The CDR3 DNA reads TGTGCCAGCAGTTACTCTCAGGGTAGAGCTTTCTTT. As protein: CASSYSQGRAFF.

The chain joins TRBV6-5 to TRBJ2-5, with unresolved D. This CDR3 is 15 amino acids long. V shed 5 bases and J shed 4 bases, with 17 bases lying between them. The germline V gene has CDR1 MNHEY and CDR2 SVGAGI. The CDR3 DNA sequence: TGTGCCAGCAGTGCCTTTCGCTCAGGCGGAGAGACCCAGTACTTC. It is translated as CASSAFRSGGETQYF.

This clone has only one observation. The CDR3 DNA sequence: TGTGCCAGCAGTGAGAGTCGAGGTGGACCCCAGCATTTT. It translates to CASSESRGGPQHF. V and J are TRBV2 and TRBJ1-5; D uncertain. The CDR3 spans 13 residues. Germline V CDR1 and CDR2: SNHLY, FYNNEI. Trimming removed 3 bases from V and 10 bases from J, with 13 bases in between.

Only one count was recorded for this clone. The V and J genes are TRBV10-3 and TRBJ1-1; D is unresolved. CDR1 is ENHRY, CDR2 SYGVKD, per germline. This CDR3 region has 12 residues. V dropped 3 bases and J dropped 7 bases, with 9 bases sitting between them. The DNA for the CDR3 is TGTGCCATCAGTGATTGGGCACTTGAAGCTTTCTTT. It is translated as CAISDWALEAFF.

The chain couples TRBV10-2 to TRBJ1-6; no firm D call. Trimming took off 0 bases at V and 0 bases at J, with 6 bases between the two ends. Germline CDR1 reads WSHSY; CDR2 reads SAAADI. The CDR3 sequence is 16 residues long. The CDR3 sequence: CASSESASSYNSPLHF. Here the CDR3 DNA reads TGCGCCAGCAGTGAGTCGGCCAGCTCCTATAATTCACCCCTCCACTTT.

The rearrangement uses TRBV7-2 and TRBJ1-2, with D unresolved. Trimming stripped 1 base from V and 8 bases from J, with 17 bases between. The CDR3 is 15 residues long. Looked up from germline, CDR1 is SGHTA and CDR2 is FQGNSA. Written as DNA, the CDR3 is TGTGCCAGCAGCTTAGGCGGCTTACCCAAAGTAGGCTACACCTTC. Amino acid sequence: CASSLGGLPKVGYTF. The full variable domain, in which reference TRBV7-2 and TRBJ1-2 provide the parts outside the CDR3, is GAGVSQSPSNKVTEKGKDVELRCDPISGHTALYWYRQSLGQGLEFLIYFQGNSAPDKSGLPSDRFSAERTGGSVSTLTIQRTQQEDSAVYLCASSLGGLPKVGYTFGSGTRLTVV.